These 3 T cell receptor beta chains were sequenced from one sample in a study of blood T cell repertoires in COVID-19. Assay used: immunoSEQ multiplex PCR; TCRdb lists only in-frame clones, some missing. Among more than 75,000 clones, just over 85% were seen once, and the ten largest hold 7.5% to 10%. The sequenced sample was peripheral blood. These receptor sequences come from a woman in her 70s with acute or convalescent COVID-19.

This rearrangement joins TRBV27 to TRBJ2-7, with 10 bases aligning to TRBD2. The germline V gene has CDR1 MNHEY and CDR2 SMNVEV (reference sequence). Trimming took 6 bases from V and 4 from J; bases not matched to a gene: 12. This CDR3 contains 16 residues. In DNA, the CDR3 is TGTGCCAGCAGCCTAGGGCGGACTAGCGGAACTTACGAGCAGTACTTC. Protein sequence: CASSLGRTSGTYEQYF.

The gene calls are TRBV2 and TRBJ1-4; 7 nucleotides align to TRBD1. CDR1 SNHLY and CDR2 FYNNEI come from the germline V gene. This CDR3 has 14 residues. After removal of 6 bases from V and 4 bases from J, the junction contained 5 bases not matched to a gene. CDR3 loop: CASRQTGFNEKLFF. The CDR3 DNA reads as TGTGCCAGCAGACAGACAGGGTTTAATGAAAAACTGTTTTTT.

This chain uses TRBV29-1 with TRBJ1-4, with D perhaps matching TRBD1 (5 bases). Germline CDR1 reads SQVTM; CDR2 reads ANQGSEA. V was cut by 6 bases and J by 5 bases, with 10 bases left in between. The CDR3 sequence is 12 residues long. CDR3 sequence reads: CSVGGGNEKLFF. DNA for the CDR3: TGCAGCGTCGGGGGGGGGAATGAAAAACTGTTTTTT.